This passage covers 15 T cell receptor beta chains from one sample sequenced in a study of T-cell reconstitution after alpha-beta-depleted transplantation in children. The antigens for these receptors are not known. Study results and limitations: From newly produced T cells came most of the T-cell counts and diversity one year after transplant.

Preparing the TCRbeta library involved the use of unique molecular identifiers. One entry per CDR3 protein results from TCRdb running MiXCR on the PCR reads. Among around 300,000 distinct CDR3 sequences listed, approximately 7.3% were seen once. The sequences come from peripheral blood, collected 360 days after TCRalphabeta/CD19-depleted stem cell transplant. The receptors stem from a female patient aged 2-10 years who had a stem cell transplant for Fanconi anemia, so the T cells may come from the graft donor.

In its sample, this clonotype was seen a few times. The V and J genes are TRBV15 and TRBJ2-3, with 9 bases aligning to TRBD2. V gave up 0 bases and J gave up 1 base; unmatched junction bases: 2. The CDR3 runs to 16 residues. Per the germline V gene, CDR1 is LNHNV and CDR2 is YYDKDF (reference sequence). CDR3 bases: TGTGCCACCAGCAGAGATGAGCGGGGGGGCACAGATACGCAGTATTTT. Protein: CATSRDERGGTDTQYF. Filled out from reference TRBV15 and TRBJ2-3, the complete variable domain reads DAMVIQNPRYQVTQFGKPVTLSCSQTLNHNVMYWYQQKSSQAPKLLFHYYDKDFNNEADTPDNFQSRRPNTSFCFLDIRSPGLGDTAMYLCATSRDERGGTDTQYFGPGTRLTVL.

This clonotype has at least ten counts. The chain joins TRBV7-9 to TRBJ2-1; 12 nucleotides line up with TRBD2. This CDR3 is 16 amino acids long. The V segment lost 5 bases and the J segment 7 bases; nucleotides outside the gene matches: 9. Germline V gives CDR1 SEHNR, CDR2 FQNEAQ (reference sequence). CDR3 bases: TGTGCCAGCAGCATCCTAGCGGGGGGGCCTCAGAATGAGCAGTTCTTC. Encoded protein: CASSILAGGPQNEQFF.

J is TRBJ1-1 and V is TRBV28; D may be TRBD1 (6 bases). The CDR3 is 15 residues long. Between the trimmed V and J ends, which lost 2 bases and 5 bases, there was a span of 15 bases. Germline CDR1 MDHEN, CDR2 SYDVKM. DNA of the CDR3: TGTGCCAGCAGTTTACGGAGGGGGTGGTCAACTGAAGCTTTCTTT. It is translated as CASSLRRGWSTEAFF.

This clonotype showed up many times. Germline and junction disagree at one end, which may indicate a read error. The chain carries TRBV10-3 and TRBJ2-2, with D perhaps TRBD2 (6 bases). The CDR3 is 13 amino acids. CDR1 and CDR2 (germline): ENHRY, SYGVKD. CDR3 in amino acids: CAISRTSPGGLFF. CDR3 in DNA: TGTGCCATCAGTCGGACGTCCCCCGGGGGGCTGTTTTTT.

The CDR3 DNA is TGCGCCAGCAGCTCCGACGGTGGGGTGACTCAGCCCCAGCATTTT. Translation: CASSSDGGVTQPQHF. The chain uses TRBV5-1 and TRBJ1-5, with D hard to call. The length of the CDR3 is 15 residues. Germline CDR1 reads SGHRS; CDR2 reads YFSETQ. With 3 bases removed from V and 6 bases from J, the gap between germline ends came to 16 bases.

This clonotype has just a few counts. The chain carries TRBV10-2 and TRBJ1-1; 7 bases are a match to TRBD1. CDR1 is WSHSY, CDR2 SAAADI, per germline. With 3 bases clipped from V and 1 base from J, the junction kept 5 bases outside the gene matches. The CDR3 covers 15 residues. In nucleotides, the CDR3 is TGCGCCAGCAGTGATATAAGACAGGGGAACACTGAAGCTTTCTTT. Residues: CASSDIRQGNTEAFF.

The DNA of the CDR3 is TGTGCCAGCAGCTTGGGAGTGGACGTAGGCCCTACGGGGGAGCAGTACTTC. It encodes CASSLGVDVGPTGEQYF. The chain links TRBV5-5 to TRBJ2-7, with D perhaps matching TRBD2 (5 bases). Germline V gives CDR1 SGHKS, CDR2 YYEKEE (reference sequence). Trimming left V 0 bases short and J 7 bases short, with 23 bases between. The length of the CDR3 is 17 residues.

This clonotype was counted a single time. Since a much larger clone is just one base distant, this may be a read error. CDR3 bases: TGCGCCAGCAGCCTCAAACCCGGGACAGGGAGGCAATTGAACACTGAAGCTTTCTTT. It codes for CASSLKPGTGRQLNTEAFF. The gene calls are TRBV4-3 and TRBJ1-1; 9 nucleotides align to TRBD1. Germline lookup yields CDR1 LGHNA and CDR2 YSLEER. The V gene end was trimmed by 4 bases and the J gene end by 0 bases; junction bases not matched to a gene: 15. The CDR3 is 19 amino acids.

This clonotype was seen at least ten times. The chain combines TRBV7-8 with TRBJ2-3, with D uncertain. Germline V lookup: CDR1 SGHVS, CDR2 FQNEAQ. V was pared by 1 base and J by 2 bases, with 13 bases between. The CDR3 is made up of 16 amino acids. CDR3 bases: TGTGCCAGCAGCTTAGGTCGCGGCAGGTACACAGATACGCAGTATTTT. It yields the protein CASSLGRGRYTDTQYF.

Of note for this clonotype: One base away lies a much larger clone, so this may be a sequencing read error. V usage is TRBV20-1 and J usage is TRBJ2-5; 11 nucleotides agree with TRBD2. The CDR3 totals 16 residues. Germline V gene sequence: CDR1 DFQATT, CDR2 SNEGSKA (reference sequence). CDR3 nucleotides: TGCAGTGCTAGCGTTCTAGCGGGGGGCCTCCAAGATACCCAGTACTTC. Its protein product is CSASVLAGGLQDTQYF.

This clonotype was found a few times. The chain has TRBV5-1 and TRBJ2-1; TRBD2 aligns across 11 bases. V was pared by 3 bases and J by 0 bases, with 5 bases of the junction left unmatched. This CDR3 contains 17 residues. In germline, CDR1 is SGHRS, CDR2 YFSETQ. Written as DNA, the CDR3 is TGCGCCAGCAGCTCTACTAGCGGGAGCAGCTCCTACAATGAGCAGTTCTTC. Translated: CASSSTSGSSSYNEQFF. Full variable domain (missing parts from reference TRBV5-1 and TRBJ2-1): KAGVTQTPRYLIKTRGQQVTLSCSPISGHRSVSWYQQTPGQGLQFLFEYFSETQRNKGNFPGRFSGRQFSNSRSEMNVSTLELGDSALYLCASSSTSGSSSYNEQFFGPGTRLTVL.

This clonotype was counted ten times or more. The V call is TRBV4-1, the J call TRBJ2-7; D not certain. In germline, CDR1 is MGHRA, CDR2 YSYEKL. The CDR3 contains 13 residues. Trimming cost V 5 bases and J 0 bases, with 8 bases left between them. CDR3 sequence (DNA): TGCGCCAGCAGCATTCGTACCTCCTACGAGCAGTACTTC. Its translation: CASSIRTSYEQYF.

This clonotype was counted only a few times. CDR3 in DNA: TGTGCCTGGAGTGTACCCGGGACTACCCAAGAGACCCAGTACTTC. Translation: CAWSVPGTTQETQYF. The rearrangement joins TRBV30 to TRBJ2-5; 7 nucleotides line up with TRBD2. From germline, CDR1 is GTSNPN and CDR2 SVGIG (reference sequence). With V trimmed by 0 bases and J by 1 base, 5 bases remained unmatched. This CDR3 contains 15 residues.

This clonotype has a count of ten or more. The rearrangement uses TRBV7-2 and TRBJ2-1, with 9 bases that match TRBD2. The V segment lost 2 bases and the J segment 3 bases; nucleotides outside the gene matches: 8. The CDR3 has 17 residues. Germline-derived CDR1 and CDR2 are SGHTA and FQGNSA. CDR3 sequence (DNA): TGTGCCAGCAGCTTACGGTGGGGACTAGCCCGCTACAATGAGCAGTTCTTC. This codes for CASSLRWGLARYNEQFF.

This clonotype was counted only a few times. The chain combines TRBV27 with TRBJ2-2; D is ambiguous. V gave up 3 bases and J gave up 5 bases, with 4 bases separating them. CDR1 and CDR2 (germline): MNHEY, SMNVEV (reference sequence). The CDR3 is 12 residues long. CDR3 sequence reads: CASSFQTGELFF. The CDR3 DNA reads as TGTGCCAGCAGTTTTCAGACCGGGGAGCTGTTTTTT.